A single sample is the source of the 3 T cell receptor beta chains below, sequenced in a study of shared clonotypes between healthy human individuals. The method was immunoSEQ multiplex PCR; TCRdb's version includes in-frame clones alone and lacks a portion of them. The data contain 850,000 to 1,200,000 clones, about 76% of them singletons. The specimen sequenced was memory CD4+ T cells sorted from blood. Regarding subset: CD45RA-negative fraction. The receptors shown here come from a man between 18 and 29 years old in good health.

V is TRBV12-1 and J is TRBJ2-5. TRBV12-1 is termed a pseudogene. The CDR3 extends over 15 amino acids. This CDR3 reads CASSFVGAPPETQYF. In nucleotides, the CDR3 is TGTGCCAGCAGCTTTGTCGGGGCCCCTCCGGAGACCCAGTACTTC.

V gene TRBV5-4 combines with J gene TRBJ2-1; TRBD2 matches 9 bases. CDR1 and CDR2 from the germline V gene are SGHNT and YYREEE (reference sequence). The CDR3 length is 16 residues. Losses at the gene ends were 6 bases for V and 0 bases for J; bases not matched to a gene: 7. In DNA, the CDR3 is TGTGCCAGCAAGGAAAGCGGGGGGAGCTCCTACAATGAGCAGTTCTTC. Residues: CASKESGGSSYNEQFF.

The V and J genes are TRBV5-4 and TRBJ2-5; TRBD1 matches 9 bases. This CDR3 comprises 15 residues. The junction had 6 bases not matched to a gene; V was cut back by 1 base and J by 5 bases. Germline V gene sequence: CDR1 SGHNT, CDR2 YYREEE (reference sequence). DNA of the CDR3: TGTGCCAGCAGCTTGTGGGGACAGGGCGGGGAGACCCAGTACTTC. Its translation: CASSLWGQGGETQYF. The full variable domain, rest sourced from reference TRBV5-4 and TRBJ2-5, is ETGVTQSPTHLIKTRGQQVTLRCSSQSGHNTVSWYQQALGQGPQFIFQYYREEENGRGNFPPRFSGLQFPNYSSELNVNALELDDSALYLCASSLWGQGGETQYFGPGTRLLVL.